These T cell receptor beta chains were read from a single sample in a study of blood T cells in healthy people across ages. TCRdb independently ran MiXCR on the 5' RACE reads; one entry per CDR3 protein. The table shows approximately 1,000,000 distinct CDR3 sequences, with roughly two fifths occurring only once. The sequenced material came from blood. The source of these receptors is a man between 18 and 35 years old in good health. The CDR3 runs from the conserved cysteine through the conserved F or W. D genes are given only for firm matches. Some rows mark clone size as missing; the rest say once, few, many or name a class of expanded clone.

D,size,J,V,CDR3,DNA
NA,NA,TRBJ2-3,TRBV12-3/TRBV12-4,CASSLQKDTQYF,TGTGCCAGCAGTTTACAAAAGGATACGCAGTATTTT
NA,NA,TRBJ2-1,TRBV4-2,CASSQVWRNEQFF,TGTGCCAGCAGCCAAGTATGGAGGAATGAGCAGTTCTTC
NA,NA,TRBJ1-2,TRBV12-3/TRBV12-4,CASSLAAVGNYGYTF,TGTGCCAGCAGTTTAGCGGCCGTCGGTAACTATGGCTACACCTTC
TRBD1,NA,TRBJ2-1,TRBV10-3,CAISRPDRRSYNEQFF,TGTGCCATCAGCCGGCCGGACAGGAGATCCTACAATGAGCAGTTCTTC
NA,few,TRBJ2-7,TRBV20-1,CSAPIPGLGVEQYF,TGCAGTGCCCCCATCCCGGGCCTCGGTGTGGAGCAGTACTTC
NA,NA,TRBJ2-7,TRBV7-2,CASSLWGSTGNEQYF,TGTGCCAGCAGCTTATGGGGCTCCACGGGCAATGAGCAGTACTTC
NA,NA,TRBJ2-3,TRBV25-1,CASSEYRRGNTDTQYF,TGTGCCAGCAGTGAATATAGGCGGGGTAACACAGATACGCAGTATTTT
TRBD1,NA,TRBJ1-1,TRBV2,CASRGQSTEAFF,TGTGCCAGCAGGGGACAGTCCACTGAAGCTTTCTTT
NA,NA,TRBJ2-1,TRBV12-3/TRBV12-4,CASSTGTRAYNEQFF,TGTGCCAGCAGCACAGGGACAAGGGCCTACAATGAGCAGTTCTTC
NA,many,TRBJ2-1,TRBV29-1,CSVVGPGYYNEQFF,TGCAGCGTTGTTGGCCCAGGGTACTACAATGAGCAGTTCTTC
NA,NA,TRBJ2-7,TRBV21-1,CASSKGPLRCEQYF,TGTGCCAGCAGCAAAGGTCCCTTAAGATGCGAGCAGTACTTC
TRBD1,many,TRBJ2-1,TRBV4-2,CASSQGTGVSYNEQFF,TGTGCCAGCAGCCAAGGGACAGGGGTCTCCTACAATGAGCAGTTCTTC
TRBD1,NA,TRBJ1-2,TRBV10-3,CAISSMTGGYGYTF,TGTGCCATCAGTTCAATGACAGGGGGCTATGGCTACACCTTC
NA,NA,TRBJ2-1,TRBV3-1,CASSQVQGNEQFF,TGTGCCAGCAGCCAAGTACAGGGAAATGAGCAGTTCTTC
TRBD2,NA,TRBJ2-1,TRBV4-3,CASSQEGTSYGNEQFF,TGCGCCAGCAGCCAAGAGGGGACTAGCTACGGCAATGAGCAGTTCTTC
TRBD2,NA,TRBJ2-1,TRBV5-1,CASSLGRARGAQFF,TGCGCCAGCAGCTTGGGGAGGGCGCGGGGGGCGCAGTTCTTC
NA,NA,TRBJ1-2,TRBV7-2,CASSLALGSAIYGYTF,TGTGCTAGCAGCTTAGCGCTAGGCTCGGCTATCTATGGCTACACCTTC
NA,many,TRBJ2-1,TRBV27,CASNYRNEQFF,TGTGCCAGCAACTACCGCAATGAGCAGTTCTTC
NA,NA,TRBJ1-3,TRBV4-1,CASSPGIFSSGNTIYF,TGCGCCAGCAGCCCCGGGATTTTTAGCTCTGGAAACACCATATATTTT
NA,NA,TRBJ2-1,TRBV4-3,CASSLSSRDQYEQFF,TGCGCCAGCAGCCTCTCTTCCCGGGACCAGTATGAGCAGTTCTTC
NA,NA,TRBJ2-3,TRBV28,CASSPRPRDTQYF,TGTGCCAGCAGTCCCCGCCCTCGAGATACGCAGTATTTT
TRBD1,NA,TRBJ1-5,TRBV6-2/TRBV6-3,CASTDPTGGNQPQHF,TGTGCCAGCACCGACCCGACAGGGGGTAACCAGCCCCAGCATTTT
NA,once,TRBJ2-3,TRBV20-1,CSARDPGGQEDTQYF,TGCAGTGCTAGAGATCCTGGGGGGCAAGAAGATACGCAGTATTTT
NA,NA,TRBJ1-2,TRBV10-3,CACFIDGNSGYTF,TGTGCCTGCTTTATTGACGGCAACTCGGGCTACACCTTC
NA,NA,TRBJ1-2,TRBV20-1,CSARITDNYGYTF,TGCAGTGCTAGGATCACAGATAACTATGGCTACACCTTC
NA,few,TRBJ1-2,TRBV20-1,CSARDHRAYGYTF,TGCAGTGCTAGAGATCACAGGGCCTATGGCTACACCTTC
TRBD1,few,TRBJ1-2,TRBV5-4,CASSSGQGKGFRGYTF,TGTGCCAGCAGCTCTGGACAGGGGAAGGGGTTTCGGGGCTACACCTTC
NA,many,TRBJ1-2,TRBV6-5,CASSYSGQGIYGYTF,TGTGCCAGCAGTTACTCGGGTCAGGGTATCTATGGCTACACCTTC
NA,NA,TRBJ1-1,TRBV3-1,CASMPGDDTEAFF,TGTGCCAGCATGCCAGGGGACGACACTGAAGCTTTCTTT
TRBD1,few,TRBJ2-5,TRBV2,CASSRTGLGQETQYF,TGTGCCAGCAGTCGGACAGGGTTGGGGCAAGAGACCCAGTACTTC
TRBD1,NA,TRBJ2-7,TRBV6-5,CASRTGTDYEQYF,TGTGCCAGCAGAACCGGGACAGACTACGAGCAGTACTTC
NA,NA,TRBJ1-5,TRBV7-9,CASSSVRGTHSNQPQHF,TGTGCCAGCAGCTCCGTACGGGGGACCCATAGCAATCAGCCCCAGCATTTT
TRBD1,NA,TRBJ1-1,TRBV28,CASSPPGQGGTEAFF,TGTGCCAGCAGTCCCCCCGGACAGGGTGGTACTGAAGCTTTCTTT
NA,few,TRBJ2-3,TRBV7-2,CASSLAMGATDTQYF,TGTGCCAGCAGCTTAGCCATGGGAGCCACAGATACGCAGTATTTT
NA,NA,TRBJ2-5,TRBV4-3,CASSHRTYQATQYF,TGCGCCAGCAGCCATCGGACGTACCAAGCGACCCAGTACTTC